The entry below describes one TCR beta chain. The antigen is not known. CDR3 length: 16 residues. Germline CDR1 is SGDLS and CDR2 is YYNGEE. Trimming at V came to 0 bases and at J to 1 base, leaving 3 bases not matched to a gene. This sample is drawn from a study of T cell responses to AZD1222 COVID-19 vaccine. Study details: Whether given at about 4 or about 12 weeks, second doses were pooled.

TCRdb keeps only in-frame clones here, not all; method: immunoSEQ multiplex PCR. The table lists 93,000 or so clones, around 90% of them singletons. Study findings and constraints: Only six or seven AZD1222 recipients tested seropositive at baseline.

The sequence came from an adult in good health. Sequences were derived from peripheral blood, sampled on day 0 of AZD1222 vaccination. The chain couples TRBV9 to TRBJ2-2; TRBD2 matches at 7 bases. CDR3 bases: TGTGCCAGCAGCGTAGGTCTAGCGGAGAACACCGGGGAGCTGTTTTTT. Its translation is CASSVGLAENTGELFF.